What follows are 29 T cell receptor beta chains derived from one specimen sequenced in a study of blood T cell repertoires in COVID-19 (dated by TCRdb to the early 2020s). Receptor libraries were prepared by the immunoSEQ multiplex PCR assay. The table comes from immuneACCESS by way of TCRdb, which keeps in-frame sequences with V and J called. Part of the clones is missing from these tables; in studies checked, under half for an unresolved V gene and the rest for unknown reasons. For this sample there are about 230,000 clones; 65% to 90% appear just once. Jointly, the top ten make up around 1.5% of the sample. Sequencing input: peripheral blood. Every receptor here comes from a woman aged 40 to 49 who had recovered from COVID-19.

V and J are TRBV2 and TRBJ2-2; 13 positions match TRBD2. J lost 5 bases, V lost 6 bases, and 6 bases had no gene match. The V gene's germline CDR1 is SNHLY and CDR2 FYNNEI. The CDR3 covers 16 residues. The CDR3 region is CASSVGLAGNTGELFF. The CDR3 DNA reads TGTGCCAGCAGCGTGGGACTAGCGGGGAATACCGGGGAGCTGTTTTTT.

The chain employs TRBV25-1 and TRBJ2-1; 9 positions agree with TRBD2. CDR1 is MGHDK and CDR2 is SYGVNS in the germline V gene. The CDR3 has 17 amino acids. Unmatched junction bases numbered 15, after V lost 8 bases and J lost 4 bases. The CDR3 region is CASSQGETSGRYNEQFF. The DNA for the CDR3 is TGTGCCAGCTCACAAGGGGAGACTAGCGGCCGGTACAATGAGCAGTTCTTC.

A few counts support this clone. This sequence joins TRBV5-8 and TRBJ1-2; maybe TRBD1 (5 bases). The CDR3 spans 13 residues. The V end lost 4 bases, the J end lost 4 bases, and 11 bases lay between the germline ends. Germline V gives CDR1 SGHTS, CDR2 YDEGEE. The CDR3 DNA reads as TGTGCCAGCAGCCCCAGGGTTGGCTATGGCTACACCTTC. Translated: CASSPRVGYGYTF. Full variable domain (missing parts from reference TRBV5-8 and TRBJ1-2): EAGVTQSPTHLIKTRGQQATLRCSPISGHTSVYWYQQALGLGLQFLLWYDEGEERNRGNFPPRFSGRQFPNYSSELNVNALELEDSALYLCASSPRVGYGYTFGSGTRLTVV.

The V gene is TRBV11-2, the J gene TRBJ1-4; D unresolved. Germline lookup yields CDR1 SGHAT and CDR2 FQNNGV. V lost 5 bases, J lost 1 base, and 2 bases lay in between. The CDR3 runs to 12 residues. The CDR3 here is CASSQTNEKLFF. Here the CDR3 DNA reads TGTGCCAGCAGCCAAACTAATGAAAAACTGTTTTTT.

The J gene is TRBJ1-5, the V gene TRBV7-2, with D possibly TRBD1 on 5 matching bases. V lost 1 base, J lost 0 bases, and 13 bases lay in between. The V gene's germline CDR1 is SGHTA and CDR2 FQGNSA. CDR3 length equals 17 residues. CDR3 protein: CASSLVGGANSNQPQHF. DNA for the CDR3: TGTGCCAGCAGCTTAGTTGGAGGGGCGAATAGCAATCAGCCCCAGCATTTT.

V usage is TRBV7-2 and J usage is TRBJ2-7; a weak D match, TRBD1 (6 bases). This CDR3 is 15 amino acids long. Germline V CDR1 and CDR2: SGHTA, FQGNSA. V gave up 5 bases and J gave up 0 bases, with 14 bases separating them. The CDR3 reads CASSQDRSLSYEQYF. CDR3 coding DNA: TGTGCCAGCAGCCAGGACAGAAGCCTCTCCTACGAGCAGTACTTC. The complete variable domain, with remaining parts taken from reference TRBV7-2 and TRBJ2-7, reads GAGVSQSPSNKVTEKGKDVELRCDPISGHTALYWYRQSLGQGLEFLIYFQGNSAPDKSGLPSDRFSAERTGGSVSTLTIQRTQQEDSAVYLCASSQDRSLSYEQYFGPGTRLTVT.

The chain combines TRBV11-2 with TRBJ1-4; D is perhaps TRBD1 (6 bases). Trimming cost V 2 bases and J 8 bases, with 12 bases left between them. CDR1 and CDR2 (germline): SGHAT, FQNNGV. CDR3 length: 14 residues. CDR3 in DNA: TGTGCCAGCAGCTTATTCGCAGGGGACGAAAAACTGTTTTTT. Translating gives CASSLFAGDEKLFF.

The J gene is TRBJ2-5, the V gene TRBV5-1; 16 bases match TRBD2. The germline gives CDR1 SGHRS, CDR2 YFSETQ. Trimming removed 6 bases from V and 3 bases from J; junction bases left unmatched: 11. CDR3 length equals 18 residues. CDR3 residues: CASTPGGTSGGAEETQYF. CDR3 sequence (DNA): TGCGCCAGCACCCCCGGTGGGACTAGCGGGGGGGCGGAAGAGACCCAGTACTTC.

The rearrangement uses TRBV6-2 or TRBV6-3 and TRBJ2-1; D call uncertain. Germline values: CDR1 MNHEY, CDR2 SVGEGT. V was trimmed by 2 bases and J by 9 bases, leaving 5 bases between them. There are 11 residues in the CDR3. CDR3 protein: CASSYDSEQFF. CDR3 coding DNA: TGTGCCAGCAGTTACGATAGTGAGCAGTTCTTC.

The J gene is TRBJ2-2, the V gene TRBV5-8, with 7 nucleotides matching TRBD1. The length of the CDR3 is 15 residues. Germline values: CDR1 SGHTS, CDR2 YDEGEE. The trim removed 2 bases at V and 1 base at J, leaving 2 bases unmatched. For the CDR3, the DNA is TGTGCCAGCAGCTTATGGACAGGGAACACCGGGGAGCTGTTTTTT. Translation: CASSLWTGNTGELFF.

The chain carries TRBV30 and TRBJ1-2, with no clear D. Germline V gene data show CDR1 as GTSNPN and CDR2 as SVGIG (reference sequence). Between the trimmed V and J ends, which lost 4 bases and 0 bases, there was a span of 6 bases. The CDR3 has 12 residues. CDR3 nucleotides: TGTGCCTGGATCCACACTAACTATGGCTACACCTTC. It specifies CAWIHTNYGYTF. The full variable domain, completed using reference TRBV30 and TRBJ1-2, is SQTIHQWPATLVQPVGSPLSLECTVEGTSNPNLYWYRQAAGRGLQLLFYSVGIGQISSEVPQNLSASRPQDRQFILSSKKLLLSDSGFYLCAWIHTNYGYTFGSGTRLTVV.

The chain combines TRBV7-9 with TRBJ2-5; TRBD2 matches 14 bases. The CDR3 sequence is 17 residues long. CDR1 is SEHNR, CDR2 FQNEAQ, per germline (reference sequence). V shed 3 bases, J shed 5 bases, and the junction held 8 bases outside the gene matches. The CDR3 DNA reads TGTGCCAGCAGCTTTCCTAGACTAGCGGGGGGGCAGGAGACCCAGTACTTC. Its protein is CASSFPRLAGGQETQYF.

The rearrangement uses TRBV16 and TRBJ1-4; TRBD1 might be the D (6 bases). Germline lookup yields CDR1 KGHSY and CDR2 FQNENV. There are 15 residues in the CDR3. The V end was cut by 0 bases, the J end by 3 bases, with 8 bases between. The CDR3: CASSQSRTANEKLFF. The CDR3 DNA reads TGTGCCAGCAGCCAATCCCGGACAGCTAATGAAAAACTGTTTTTT.

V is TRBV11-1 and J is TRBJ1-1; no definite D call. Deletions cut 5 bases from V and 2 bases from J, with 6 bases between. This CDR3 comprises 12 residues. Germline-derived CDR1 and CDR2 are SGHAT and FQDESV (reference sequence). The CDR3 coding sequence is TGTGCCAGCAGCGGGAGAAACACTGAAGCTTTCTTT. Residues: CASSGRNTEAFF.

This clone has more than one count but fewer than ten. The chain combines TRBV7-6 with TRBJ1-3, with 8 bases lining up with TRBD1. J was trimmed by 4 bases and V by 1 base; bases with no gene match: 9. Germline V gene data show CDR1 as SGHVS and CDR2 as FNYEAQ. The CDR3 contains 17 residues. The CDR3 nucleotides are TGTGCCAGCAGCTTAGTCCGCCAGGGGGCCTCCGGAAACACCATATATTTT. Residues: CASSLVRQGASGNTIYF.

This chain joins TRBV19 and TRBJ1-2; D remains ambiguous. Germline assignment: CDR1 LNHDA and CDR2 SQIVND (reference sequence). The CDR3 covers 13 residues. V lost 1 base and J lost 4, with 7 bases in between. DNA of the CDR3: TGTGCCAGTAGTATAGGATCCAGCTATGGCTACACCTTC. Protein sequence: CASSIGSSYGYTF.

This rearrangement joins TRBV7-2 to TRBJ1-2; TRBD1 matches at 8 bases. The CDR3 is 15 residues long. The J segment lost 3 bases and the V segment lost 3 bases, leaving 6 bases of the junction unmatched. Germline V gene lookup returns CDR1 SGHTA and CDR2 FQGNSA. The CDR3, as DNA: TGTGCCAGCAGCTTCCACGACAGGGGACACTATGGCTACACCTTC. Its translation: CASSFHDRGHYGYTF.

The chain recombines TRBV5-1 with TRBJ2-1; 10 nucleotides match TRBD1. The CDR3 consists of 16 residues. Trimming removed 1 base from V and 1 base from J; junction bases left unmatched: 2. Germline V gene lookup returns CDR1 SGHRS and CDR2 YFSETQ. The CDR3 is CASSLMGQGSYNEQFF. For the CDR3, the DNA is TGCGCCAGCAGCTTGATGGGACAGGGGTCCTACAATGAGCAGTTCTTC.

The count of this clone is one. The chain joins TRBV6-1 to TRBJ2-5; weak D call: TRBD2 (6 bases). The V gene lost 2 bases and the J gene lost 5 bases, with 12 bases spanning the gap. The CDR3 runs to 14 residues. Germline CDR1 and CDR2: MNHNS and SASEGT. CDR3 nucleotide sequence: TGTGCCAGCAGTGAATTGTGGAGCGGGGAGACCCAGTACTTC. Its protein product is CASSELWSGETQYF.

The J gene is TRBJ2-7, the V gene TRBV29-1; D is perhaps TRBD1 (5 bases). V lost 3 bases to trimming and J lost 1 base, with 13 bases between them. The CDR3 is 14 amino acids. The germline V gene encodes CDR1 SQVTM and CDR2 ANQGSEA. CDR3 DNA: TGCAGCGTTGAGTCTACTACAGGTTCCTACGAGCAGTACTTC. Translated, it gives CSVESTTGSYEQYF.

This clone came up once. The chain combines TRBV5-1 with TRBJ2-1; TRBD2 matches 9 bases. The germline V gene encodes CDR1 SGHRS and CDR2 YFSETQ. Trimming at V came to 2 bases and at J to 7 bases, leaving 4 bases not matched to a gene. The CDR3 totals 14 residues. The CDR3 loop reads CASSFPSGVNEQFF. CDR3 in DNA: TGCGCCAGCAGCTTCCCTAGCGGGGTAAATGAGCAGTTCTTC.

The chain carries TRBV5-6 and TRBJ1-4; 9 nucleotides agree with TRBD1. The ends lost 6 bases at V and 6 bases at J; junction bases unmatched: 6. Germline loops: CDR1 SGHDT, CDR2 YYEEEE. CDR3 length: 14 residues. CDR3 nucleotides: TGTGCCAGCACCCCAACAGGGGGCGATGAAAAACTGTTTTTT. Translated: CASTPTGGDEKLFF.

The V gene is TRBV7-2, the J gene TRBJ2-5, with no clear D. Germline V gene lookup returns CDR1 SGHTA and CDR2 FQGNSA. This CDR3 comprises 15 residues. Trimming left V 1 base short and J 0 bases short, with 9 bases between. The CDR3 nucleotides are TGTGCCAGCAGCTTAGAAACATCCTACCAAGAGACCCAGTACTTC. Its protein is CASSLETSYQETQYF.

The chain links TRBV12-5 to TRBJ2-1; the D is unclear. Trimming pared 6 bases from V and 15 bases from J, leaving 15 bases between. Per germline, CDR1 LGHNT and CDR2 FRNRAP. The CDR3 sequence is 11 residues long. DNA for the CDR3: TGTGCTAGTGGACCGATAAGCCCTCGGTTCTTC. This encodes CASGPISPRFF.

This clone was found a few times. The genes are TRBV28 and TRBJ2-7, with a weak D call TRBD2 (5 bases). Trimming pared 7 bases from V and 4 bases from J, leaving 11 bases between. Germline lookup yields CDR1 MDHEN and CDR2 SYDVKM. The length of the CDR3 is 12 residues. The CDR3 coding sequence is TGTGCCAGCATGGGGAGATTGTACGAGCAGTACTTC. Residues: CASMGRLYEQYF.

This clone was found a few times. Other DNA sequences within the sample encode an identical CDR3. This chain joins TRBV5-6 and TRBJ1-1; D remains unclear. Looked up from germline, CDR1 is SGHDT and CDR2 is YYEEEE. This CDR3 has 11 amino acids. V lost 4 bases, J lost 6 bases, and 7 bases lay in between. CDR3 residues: CASSLDSEAFF. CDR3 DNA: TGTGCCAGCAGCCTTGACTCTGAAGCTTTCTTT.

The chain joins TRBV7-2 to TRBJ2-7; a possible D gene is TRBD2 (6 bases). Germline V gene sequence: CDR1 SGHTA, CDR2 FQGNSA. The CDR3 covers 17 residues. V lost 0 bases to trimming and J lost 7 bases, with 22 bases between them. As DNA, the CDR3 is TGTGCCAGCAGCTTAGCTCGTGGAGGGCAGAACTTTCCGGAGCAGTACTTC. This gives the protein CASSLARGGQNFPEQYF.

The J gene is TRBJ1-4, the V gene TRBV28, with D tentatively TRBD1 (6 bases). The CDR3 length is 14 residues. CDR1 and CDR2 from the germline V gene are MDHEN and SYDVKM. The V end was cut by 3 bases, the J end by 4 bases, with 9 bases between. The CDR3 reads CASSLGQINEKLFF. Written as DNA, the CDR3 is TGTGCCAGCAGTTTGGGACAAATTAATGAAAAACTGTTTTTT. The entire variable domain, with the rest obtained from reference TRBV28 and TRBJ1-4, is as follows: DVKVTQSSRYLVKRTGEKVFLECVQDMDHENMFWYRQDPGLGLRLIYFSYDVKMKEKGDIPEGYSVSREKKERFSLILESASTNQTSMYLCASSLGQINEKLFFGSGTQLSVL.

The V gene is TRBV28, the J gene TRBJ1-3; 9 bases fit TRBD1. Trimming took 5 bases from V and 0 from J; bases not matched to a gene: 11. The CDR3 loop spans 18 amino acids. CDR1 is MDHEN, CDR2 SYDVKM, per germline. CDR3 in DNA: TGTGCCAGCAGTGCCTATACCGGGACAGGGCTCTCTGGAAACACCATATATTTT. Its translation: CASSAYTGTGLSGNTIYF.